This T cell receptor (beta chain) derives from a study of breast tumors, draining lymph nodes, adjacent tissues. General study results and limits: The data were judged consistent with most tumor T cells coming from lymph node and expanding in tumor. Tumor T cell lymph node origin was a supported hypothesis, not proven. Tumor TCR diversity was below lymph nodes but above nontumor tissue. Luminal-like breast cancer showed significantly higher tumor–nontumor repertoire similarity than basal-like.

The CDR3 length is 14 residues. Trimming removed 6 bases from V and 6 bases from J, with 18 bases in between. TCRdb processed the multiplex PCR reads anew with MiXCR; each CDR3 protein has one entry. The table records about 20,000 distinct CDR3 sequences, about a third of them present only once. Turning to this clonotype: Its antigen is unknown.

V gene TRBV12-3 or TRBV12-4 combines with J gene TRBJ2-7; D is perhaps TRBD1 (5 bases). The sample comprised breast tumor tissue. The receptor's source is a female donor with breast cancer. Some clones in this sample may be carry-over from other donors' samples. The CDR3, as DNA: TGTGCCAGCAGCACCCAGTTAGGGGCAGGCGAGCAGTACTTC. It is translated as CASSTQLGAGEQYF.